In its sample, the clone carrying this T cell receptor beta chain ranks as medium-sized. Its cognate antigen is unknown. The data were taken from a study of graft-versus-host responses after intestinal transplantation. About the study: Transplant recipients had multivisceral, liver-intestinal, or isolated intestinal grafts. The study's findings and limits: Declining HvG levels early post-transplant were linked to peak circulating GvH clone levels.

Germline V CDR1 and CDR2: LNHDA, SQIVND (reference sequence). V shed 2 bases, J shed 4 bases, and the junction held 3 bases outside the gene matches. CDR3 length equals 15 residues. Libraries were prepared by immunoSEQ multiplex PCR; TCRdb keeps only in-frame clonotypes and omits some of them. The sample carries about 81,000 clones, about 88% recorded once. The rearrangement joins TRBV19 to TRBJ2-2; 8 nucleotides match TRBD2. Sequencing was performed on unstimulated CD4+ T cells sorted from spleen or lymph node cells, taken before intestinal transplant. This clonotype was obtained from a human donor who received an intestinal transplant. The CDR3 nucleotides read TGTGCCAGTAGTATAAGGCGGGGGGTCACCGGGGAGCTGTTTTTT. The encoded protein is CASSIRRGVTGELFF.